Sequencing of this T cell receptor (beta chain) was carried out in a study of T cell changes during pregnancy in multiple sclerosis. The CDR3 length is 16 residues. The V gene's germline CDR1 is SGHTA and CDR2 FQGNSA. The V gene lost 1 base and the J gene lost 5 bases, with 17 bases spanning the gap. Measured with immunoSEQ multiplex PCR; TCRdb has only the in-frame clones, and not every one. The sample has under 60,000 clones, around 94% seen once; the top ten hold roughly 0.34%. The source material was CD4+ T cells from peripheral blood mononuclear cells, sampled in the second trimester of pregnancy. The chain is built from TRBV7-2 and TRBJ1-2; D gene uncertain. The TCR comes from a female donor in good health, enrolled as a control in a pregnancy study. The CDR3 nucleotides are TGTGCCAGCAGCTTAGTCCCAGAGGCCCCGACTTATGGCTACACCTTC. This encodes CASSLVPEAPTYGYTF.